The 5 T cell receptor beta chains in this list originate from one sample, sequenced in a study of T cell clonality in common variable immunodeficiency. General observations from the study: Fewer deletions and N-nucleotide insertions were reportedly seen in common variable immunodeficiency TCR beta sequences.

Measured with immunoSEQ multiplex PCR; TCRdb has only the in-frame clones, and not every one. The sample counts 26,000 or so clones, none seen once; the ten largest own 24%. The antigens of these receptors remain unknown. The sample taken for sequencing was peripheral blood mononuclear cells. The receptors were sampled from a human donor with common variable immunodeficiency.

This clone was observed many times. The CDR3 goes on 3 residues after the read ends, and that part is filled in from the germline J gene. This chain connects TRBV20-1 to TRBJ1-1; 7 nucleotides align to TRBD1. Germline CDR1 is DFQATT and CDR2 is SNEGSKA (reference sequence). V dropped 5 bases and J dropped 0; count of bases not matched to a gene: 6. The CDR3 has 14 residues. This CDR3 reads CSALQGQLNTEAFF. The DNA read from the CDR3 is TGCAGTGCTTTACAGGGGCAATTGAACACTGAA.

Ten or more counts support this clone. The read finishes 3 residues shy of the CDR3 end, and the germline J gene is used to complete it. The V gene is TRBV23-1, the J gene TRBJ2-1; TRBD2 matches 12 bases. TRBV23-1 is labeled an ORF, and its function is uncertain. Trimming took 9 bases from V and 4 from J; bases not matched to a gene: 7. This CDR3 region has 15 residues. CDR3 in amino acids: CARESGTSGYNEQFF. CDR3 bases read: TGCGCCAGGGAAAGTGGGACTAGCGGGTACAATGAG.

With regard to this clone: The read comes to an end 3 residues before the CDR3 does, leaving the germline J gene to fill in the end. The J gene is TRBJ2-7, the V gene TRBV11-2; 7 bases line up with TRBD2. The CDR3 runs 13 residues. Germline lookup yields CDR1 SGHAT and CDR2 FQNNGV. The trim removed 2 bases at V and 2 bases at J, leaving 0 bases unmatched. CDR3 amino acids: CASSLTSAYEQYF. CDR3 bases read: TGTGCCAGCAGCTTAACTAGCGCCTACGAG.

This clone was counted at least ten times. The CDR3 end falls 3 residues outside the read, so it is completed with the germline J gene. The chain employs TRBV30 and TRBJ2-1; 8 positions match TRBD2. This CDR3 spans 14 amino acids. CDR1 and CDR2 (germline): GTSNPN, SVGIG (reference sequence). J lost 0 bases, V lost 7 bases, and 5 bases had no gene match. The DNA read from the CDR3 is TGTGCCTTCTCGAGCGGGAGCTCCTACAATGAG. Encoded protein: CAFSSGSSYNE. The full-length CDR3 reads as CAFSSGSSYNEQFF.

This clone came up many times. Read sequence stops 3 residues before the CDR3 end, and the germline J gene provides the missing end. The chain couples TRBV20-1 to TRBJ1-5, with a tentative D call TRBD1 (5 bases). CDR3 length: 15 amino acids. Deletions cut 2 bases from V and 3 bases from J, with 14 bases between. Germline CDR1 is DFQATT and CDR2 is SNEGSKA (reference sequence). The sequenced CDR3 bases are TGCAGTGCTAGACCCCAGGGTATGGTCAATCAGCCC. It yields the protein CSARPQGMVNQP. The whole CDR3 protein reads CSARPQGMVNQPQHF.